This TCR beta chain derives from a study of blood T cell repertoires in COVID-19. With respect to this clone: Mismatch with germline at one junction end may stem from a read error.

In the original processing: From reference gene primer amplification, estimates of nucleated cell counts were derived. Produced via immunoSEQ multiplex PCR; TCRdb's table is partial and in-frame only. V and J calls and clone size follow that table, whereas D and trimming were derived from the DNA. Here the sample spans under 250,000 clones, about nine tenths being singletons. Germline V gene data show CDR1 as ENHRY and CDR2 as SYGVKD. This CDR3 region has 15 residues. Participant ages covered about 18 to 89 years across some 25 US areas. Donors were grouped by their self-reported clinical history. The receptor was derived from a man aged 35 to 55 who had recovered from COVID-19. The rearrangement links TRBV10-3 to TRBJ1-1, with D possibly matching TRBD1 (6 bases). The sequenced sample was PBMCs or T cells enriched from blood (not recorded which). CDR3 protein: CAVSSTGRGSTEAFF. The CDR3 region has the DNA TGTGCCGTCAGTAGTACAGGGCGAGGTAGCACTGAAGCTTTCTTT.